A single sample is the source of the 12 T cell receptor beta chains below, sequenced in a study of breast tumors, draining lymph nodes, adjacent tissues. TCRdb recomputed calls from the multiplex PCR reads with MiXCR, one row per CDR3 protein. The sample contains 20,000 to 25,000 distinct CDR3 sequences, around 50% of which appear only once. The sequencing sample was made of breast tumor tissue. These receptors were collected from a female donor with breast cancer. Some clones in this sample may be carry-over from other donors' samples.

The chain joins TRBV24-1 to TRBJ2-7; perhaps TRBD1 as D (6 bases). The CDR3 is 20 amino acids. CDR1 and CDR2 (germline): KGHDR, SFDVKD. V was pared by 2 bases and J by 4 bases, with 29 bases between. CDR3 loop: CATSDWVNGNSGTPNYEQYV. Here the CDR3 DNA reads TGTGCCACCAGTGATTGGGTTAATGGTAATTCGGGGACACCGAATTACGAGCAGTACGTC.

This clonotype is medium-sized in the sample. The chain carries TRBV7-8 and TRBJ1-2; possibly TRBD1 for D (6 bases). Germline V gene lookup returns CDR1 SGHVS and CDR2 FQNEAQ. The V end lost 5 bases, the J end lost 3 bases, and 7 bases lay between the germline ends. This CDR3 is built from 12 residues. CDR3 residues: CASSRGDYGYTF. The DNA of the CDR3 is TGTGCCAGCAGCAGGGGGGACTATGGCTACACCTTC.

Judged by abundance, this clonotype is medium-sized (0.01 to 0.1%). The chain recombines TRBV20-1 with TRBJ1-4; the D gene is possibly TRBD1 (5 bases). Trimming removed 1 base from V and 7 bases from J, with 10 bases in between. The CDR3 extends over 13 amino acids. The V gene's germline CDR1 is DFQATT and CDR2 SNEGSKA (reference sequence). For the CDR3, the DNA is TGCAGTGCTAGAGCGGGGAGGGGTGAAAAACTGTTTTTT. This encodes CSARAGRGEKLFF.

The rearrangement links TRBV5-1 to TRBJ1-4; possibly TRBD1 for D (5 bases). The length of the CDR3 is 13 residues. The germline V gene encodes CDR1 SGHRS and CDR2 YFSETQ. V was pared by 4 bases and J by 8 bases, with 12 bases between. The chain's CDR3 is CASSADMSEKLFF. DNA for the CDR3: TGCGCCAGCAGCGCGGACATGTCCGAAAAACTGTTTTTT.

This rearrangement joins TRBV11-3 to TRBJ2-7; 8 positions agree with TRBD2. V lost 2 bases, J lost 7 bases, and 7 bases stayed unmatched. Germline V gene sequence: CDR1 SGHNT, CDR2 YENEEA. This CDR3 is built from 14 residues. Written as DNA, the CDR3 is TGTGCCAGCAGCTTACAAGCGGGAGCAGTGGAGCAGTACTTC. Translated: CASSLQAGAVEQYF.

This clonotype was seen many times. The chain uses TRBV18 and TRBJ1-4; no firm D call. Deletions cut 3 bases from V and 4 bases from J, with 6 bases between. The germline gives CDR1 KGHSH, CDR2 LQKENI. The CDR3 length is 13 residues. The CDR3 DNA follows: TGTGCCAGCTCACCCAAAGTTAATGAAAAACTGTTTTTT. Protein product: CASSPKVNEKLFF.

A word on this clonotype: Sequence at one end of the junction differs from germline and may be a read error. This rearrangement joins TRBV5-4 to TRBJ1-3; D not resolved. Germline CDR1 reads SGHNT; CDR2 reads YYREEE (reference sequence). The CDR3 sequence is 17 residues long. CDR3 protein: CGSSLSPTAAGGNTIYF. In DNA, the CDR3 is TGTGGCAGCAGCTTGAGTCCGACGGCGGCCGGAGGGAACACCATATATTTT.

Relative to its sample, this clonotype is medium-sized. The V and J genes are TRBV5-1 and TRBJ2-7; D ambiguous. The CDR3 sequence is 14 residues long. Deletions cut 1 base from V and 1 base from J, with 9 bases between. Germline CDR1 reads SGHRS; CDR2 reads YFSETQ. The CDR3 coding sequence is TGCGCCAGCAGCTTGACAGTCACATCCTACGAGCAGTACTTC. Its translation: CASSLTVTSYEQYF.

This clonotype is labeled medium-sized. V usage is TRBV20-1 and J usage is TRBJ2-7, with D uncertain. The ends were cut back, 3 bases at V and 7 bases at J, with 13 bases in the middle. Germline CDR1 is DFQATT and CDR2 is SNEGSKA (reference sequence). CDR3 length: 12 residues. In nucleotides, the CDR3 is TGCAGTGCTAGTACCGGCTTTGGAGAGCAGTACTTC. Amino acid sequence: CSASTGFGEQYF.

Details on this clonotype: A much larger clone lies one base from this, so it may be a read error. The chain recombines TRBV6-6 with TRBJ1-1; D gene uncertain. CDR1 and CDR2 (germline): MNHNY, SVGAGI (reference sequence). V shed 6 bases and J shed 3 bases, with 2 bases lying between them. CDR3 length: 10 amino acids. The CDR3 bases are TGTGCCAGCAGGCACACTGAAGCTTTCTTT. It is translated as CASRHTEAFF.

The gene calls are TRBV7-6 and TRBJ1-2; 10 nucleotides agree with TRBD1. The junction had 7 bases not matched to a gene; V was cut back by 4 bases and J by 8 bases. The CDR3 contains 14 residues. Per germline, CDR1 SGHVS and CDR2 FNYEAQ. Here the CDR3 DNA reads TGTGCCAGCAGCTGGGGACAGGGGATGGGGGGCTACACCTTC. Amino acid sequence: CASSWGQGMGGYTF.

V is TRBV20-1 and J is TRBJ1-5; D might be TRBD1 (6 bases). This CDR3 spans 13 amino acids. Trimming shortened V by 5 bases and J by 4 bases, and 12 bases separated the two germline ends. Germline V gene data show CDR1 as DFQATT and CDR2 as SNEGSKA (reference sequence). CDR3 loop: CSASRGGNQPQHF. CDR3 coding DNA: TGCAGTGCTTCCAGAGGGGGAAATCAGCCCCAGCATTTT.